This section outlines one TCR beta chain sequence together with its context. As yet, its antigen is unknown. At one of its ends the junction is not consistent with the germline gene, which may arise from a read error. This entry comes from a study of response to subunit inactivated influenza vaccine. Study results and limitations: Every seasonal influenza vaccination brings in few new T cells, the authors suggested.

Via MiXCR, TCRdb re-called the RT-PCR reads, giving one row per CDR3 protein. The sample lists around 580,000 distinct CDR3 sequences; roughly 12% were seen once. CDR1 and CDR2 from the germline V gene are SSHAT and FNYEAQ (reference sequence). This CDR3 is 15 amino acids long. The chain links TRBV7-7 to TRBJ2-5; no clear D. This TCR derives from a man aged 45-60 years who received an inactivated influenza vaccine. Sequenced material: PBMCs from blood, taken on the day of vaccination. The CDR3 coding sequence is TGTGCTAGCAGCTTCGCCCTGGGCTACCAAGAGACCCAGTACTTC. Protein product: CASSFALGYQETQYF.